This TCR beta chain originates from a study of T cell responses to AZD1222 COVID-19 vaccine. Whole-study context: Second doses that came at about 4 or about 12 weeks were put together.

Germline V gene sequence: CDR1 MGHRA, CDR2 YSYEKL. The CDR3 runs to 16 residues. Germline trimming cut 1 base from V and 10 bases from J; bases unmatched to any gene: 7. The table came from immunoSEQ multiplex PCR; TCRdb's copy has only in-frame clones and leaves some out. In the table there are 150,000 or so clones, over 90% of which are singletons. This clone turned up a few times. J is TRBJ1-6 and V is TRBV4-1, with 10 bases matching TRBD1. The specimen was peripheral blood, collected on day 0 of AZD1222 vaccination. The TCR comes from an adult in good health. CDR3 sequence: CASSQVGRDRGSPLHF. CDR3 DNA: TGCGCCAGCAGCCAAGTCGGTCGGGACAGGGGATCACCCCTCCACTTT.